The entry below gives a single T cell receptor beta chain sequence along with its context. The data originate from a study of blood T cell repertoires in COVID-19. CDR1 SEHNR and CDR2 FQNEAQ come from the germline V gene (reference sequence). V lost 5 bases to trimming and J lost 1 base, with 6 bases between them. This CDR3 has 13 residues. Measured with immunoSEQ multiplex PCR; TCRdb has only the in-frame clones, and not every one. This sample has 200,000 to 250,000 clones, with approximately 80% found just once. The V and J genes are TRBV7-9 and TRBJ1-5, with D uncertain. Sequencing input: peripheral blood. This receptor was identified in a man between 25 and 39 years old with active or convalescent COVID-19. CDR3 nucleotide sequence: TGTGCCAGCAGCCCCGTAAGCAATCAGCCCCAGCATTTT. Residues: CASSPVSNQPQHF. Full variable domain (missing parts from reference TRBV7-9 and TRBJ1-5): DTGVSQNPRHKITKRGQNVTFRCDPISEHNRLYWYRQTLGQGPEFLTYFQNEAQLEKSRLLSDRFSAERPKGSFSTLEIQRTEQGDSAMYLCASSPVSNQPQHFGDGTRLSIL.